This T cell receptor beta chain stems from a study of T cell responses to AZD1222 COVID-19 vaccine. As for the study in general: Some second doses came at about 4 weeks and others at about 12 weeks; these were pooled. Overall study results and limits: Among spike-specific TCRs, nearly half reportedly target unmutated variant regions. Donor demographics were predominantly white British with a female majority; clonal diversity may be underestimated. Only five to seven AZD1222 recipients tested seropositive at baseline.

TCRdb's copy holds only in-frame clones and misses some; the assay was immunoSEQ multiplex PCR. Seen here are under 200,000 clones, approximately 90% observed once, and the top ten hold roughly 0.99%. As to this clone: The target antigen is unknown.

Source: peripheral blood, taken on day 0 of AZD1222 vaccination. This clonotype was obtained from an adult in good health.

The CDR3 coding sequence is TGTGCCATATCAGCCCTTGCAAGGAACACTGAAGCTTTCTTT. Amino acids: CAISALARNTEAFF. The chain is built from TRBV2 and TRBJ1-1; D gene unclear. Trimming shortened V by 10 bases and J by 1 base, and 16 bases separated the two germline ends. CDR3 length equals 14 residues. Per the germline V gene, CDR1 is SNHLY and CDR2 is FYNNEI.